The following is a TCR beta chain sequence with its context. Its specificity is not known. This was the immunoSEQ version 4 assay in survey mode. Measured with immunoSEQ multiplex PCR; TCRdb has only the in-frame clones, and not every one. The table includes almost 20,000 clones, 65% detected once. Cells were stimulated with overlapping HIV-1 Gag 15-mer peptides. CD4+ T cells upregulating both CD40 ligand and CD69 were sorted as responding cells. The data derive from a study of persistence of HIV-infected CD4 T cells. The length of the CDR3 is 15 residues. Germline V lookup: CDR1 MGHRA, CDR2 YSYEKL. V was pared by 1 base and J by 1 base, with 10 bases between.

Sequencing used CD4+ T cells sorted from PBMCs after approximately 19-hour stimulation, obtained from a patient who received antiretroviral therapy. The rearrangement joins TRBV4-1 to TRBJ1-2; tentative D call: TRBD1 (5 bases). The receptor's source is an adult woman with HIV who was CMV-seropositive. This CDR3 is CASSQGSGGNYGYTF. CDR3 in DNA: TGCGCCAGCAGCCAAGGCTCCGGGGGTAACTATGGCTACACCTTC.